These 8 T cell receptor beta chains originate from one sample sequenced in a study of graft-versus-host responses after intestinal transplantation. Measured with immunoSEQ multiplex PCR; TCRdb has only the in-frame clones, and not every one. In the table there are over 45,000 clones, about 90% of which are singletons. The specimen comprised PBMCs, sampled 26 days after transplant. These receptors were obtained from a human patient who received an intestinal transplant, so some T cells may come from the graft donor.

The rearrangement links TRBV15 to TRBJ2-7; 8 bases agree with TRBD2. J lost 5 bases, V lost 1 base, and 4 bases had no gene match. From germline, CDR1 is LNHNV and CDR2 YYDKDF (reference sequence). CDR3 length: 14 amino acids. As DNA, the CDR3 is TGTGCCACCAGCAGAGCCGGGACTAGGGACGAGCAGTACTTC. Translation gives CATSRAGTRDEQYF.

The genes are TRBV15 and TRBJ2-7, with D possibly being TRBD2 (5 bases). V lost 0 bases, J lost 2 bases, and 11 bases lay in between. The CDR3 sequence is 15 residues long. Germline V CDR1 and CDR2: LNHNV, YYDKDF (reference sequence). CDR3: CATSRDQAGPYEQYF. The CDR3 nucleotides are TGTGCCACCAGCAGAGATCAGGCGGGTCCCTACGAGCAGTACTTC. The whole variable domain, filled in from reference TRBV15 and TRBJ2-7, reads DAMVIQNPRYQVTQFGKPVTLSCSQTLNHNVMYWYQQKSSQAPKLLFHYYDKDFNNEADTPDNFQSRRPNTSFCFLDIRSPGLGDTAMYLCATSRDQAGPYEQYFGPGTRLTVT.

The rearrangement links TRBV5-4 to TRBJ2-3; 11 bases are a match to TRBD2. V was clipped by 0 bases and J by 0 bases; unmatched bases: 6. CDR1 SGHNT and CDR2 YYREEE come from the germline V gene (reference sequence). The CDR3 runs to 18 residues. The CDR3 DNA sequence: TGTGCCAGCAGCTTGGAACTAGCGGGGGACTCTAGCACAGATACGCAGTATTTT. This encodes CASSLELAGDSSTDTQYF.

This chain connects TRBV4-1 to TRBJ1-1, with D maybe TRBD1 (5 bases). Germline CDR1 MGHRA, CDR2 YSYEKL. V dropped 2 bases and J dropped 2 bases, with 18 bases sitting between them. This CDR3 comprises 17 residues. CDR3: CASSQLGPPKINTEAFF. Here the CDR3 DNA reads TGCGCCAGCAGCCAATTGGGGCCGCCGAAAATAAACACTGAAGCTTTCTTT.

In this sample, this clone turned up once. This chain links TRBV29-1 with TRBJ2-3, with TRBD2 as a possible D gene (5 bases). The CDR3 extends over 14 amino acids. Germline CDR1 reads SQVTM; CDR2 reads ANQGSEA. The V end lost 7 bases, the J end lost 1 base, and 15 bases lay between the germline ends. CDR3 loop: CSAKPGLRTDTQYF. The DNA for the CDR3 is TGCAGCGCTAAACCGGGGTTACGCACAGATACGCAGTATTTT.

This chain links TRBV28 with TRBJ2-3, with D possibly matching TRBD1 (6 bases). The CDR3 loop spans 16 amino acids. Germline V gene lookup returns CDR1 MDHEN and CDR2 SYDVKM. With 5 bases removed from V and 5 bases from J, the gap between germline ends came to 20 bases. Here the CDR3 reads CASSLLGGQGKDTQYF. The CDR3 coding sequence is TGTGCCAGCAGTCTACTCGGTGGTCAGGGGAAAGATACGCAGTATTTT.

The chain joins TRBV28 to TRBJ2-5; TRBD1 matches at 12 bases. Per germline, CDR1 MDHEN and CDR2 SYDVKM. The CDR3 contains 16 residues. V dropped 3 bases and J dropped 7; count of bases not matched to a gene: 9. In DNA, the CDR3 is TGTGCCAGCAGTTTGAGCGGGACAGGGGGCGGAGGGACCCAGTACTTC. As protein: CASSLSGTGGGGTQYF.

This clone occurred once. A junction boundary mismatches the germline segment, possibly from a read error. The gene calls are TRBV5-4 and TRBJ1-1; D gene unclear. Germline values: CDR1 SGHNT, CDR2 YYREEE (reference sequence). The CDR3 consists of 12 residues. The CDR3 bases are TGTGCCAGCAGCTCTGGGTCCGGGGTAGGAATCTTT. Its protein is CASSSGSGVGIF.